The 18 T cell receptor beta chains reported below all come from one sample, sequenced in a study of cytomegalovirus exposure and HLA in healthy donors. The PCR was carried out with 60 Vbeta primers and 13 Jbeta primers. Libraries were prepared by immunoSEQ multiplex PCR; TCRdb keeps only in-frame clonotypes and omits some of them. The sample records 150,000 to 180,000 clones, 60% to 75% being singletons. Sequences were obtained from PBMCs. Every receptor here comes from a young man in good health and CMV-seronegative.

The V gene is TRBV10-3, the J gene TRBJ1-6, with D tentatively TRBD1 (6 bases). Between the trimmed V and J ends, which lost 7 bases and 11 bases, there was a span of 15 bases. From germline, CDR1 is ENHRY and CDR2 SYGVKD. The CDR3 runs to 13 residues. The CDR3 DNA sequence: TGTGCCATCACCAAGGGGGAAGGGGCACCCCTCCACTTT. Its protein product is CAITKGEGAPLHF.

V is TRBV6-5 and J is TRBJ2-5, with D possibly being TRBD2 (5 bases). CDR1 and CDR2 from the germline V gene are MNHEY and SVGAGI. The CDR3 extends over 14 amino acids. Deletions cut 6 bases from V and 5 bases from J, with 16 bases between. The CDR3, as DNA: TGTGCCAGCAGGCAGGACTGGATTTGGGAGACCCAGTACTTC. This encodes CASRQDWIWETQYF.

This chain connects TRBV7-3 to TRBJ1-1; TRBD1 agrees at 7 bases. This CDR3 is 16 amino acids long. Germline V gene data show CDR1 as SGHTA and CDR2 as FQGTGA. The V and J ends lost 4 bases and 0 bases, in that order; junction bases with no gene match: 8. In nucleotides, the CDR3 is TGTGCCAGCAGCTCGCGGACAGGACCGTTGAACACTGAAGCTTTCTTT. Protein product: CASSSRTGPLNTEAFF.

This sequence joins TRBV5-6 and TRBJ2-4; D is perhaps TRBD1 (6 bases). V shed 1 base and J shed 0 bases, with 11 bases lying between them. The CDR3 is 16 amino acids. The germline gives CDR1 SGHDT, CDR2 YYEEEE. This CDR3 is CASSLFLGQAKNIQYF. The CDR3 DNA follows: TGTGCCAGCAGCTTGTTTTTGGGACAAGCCAAAAACATTCAGTACTTC.

V usage is TRBV5-4 and J usage is TRBJ2-2; D is perhaps TRBD1 (6 bases). The CDR3 totals 15 residues. The germline V and J ends were trimmed by 4 bases and 2 bases, with 12 bases remaining between them. Germline V lookup: CDR1 SGHNT, CDR2 YYREEE (reference sequence). The CDR3 is CASSTPGQNTGELFF. The CDR3 bases are TGTGCCAGCAGCACACCGGGACAAAACACCGGGGAGCTGTTTTTT.

The chain recombines TRBV6-5 with TRBJ2-4; D perhaps matches TRBD1 (5 bases). The CDR3 is 14 amino acids. Germline-derived CDR1 and CDR2 are MNHEY and SVGAGI. The V gene lost 6 bases and the J gene lost 4 bases, with 13 bases spanning the gap. The CDR3 here is CASSWTYKKNIQYF. In DNA form, the CDR3 reads TGTGCCAGCAGCTGGACATACAAGAAAAACATTCAGTACTTC.

This sequence joins TRBV6-5 and TRBJ2-2; possibly TRBD2 for D (5 bases). V shed 4 bases and J shed 6 bases, with 9 bases lying between them. The CDR3 is 13 residues long. Germline CDR1 MNHEY, CDR2 SVGAGI. The CDR3 bases are TGTGCCAGCAGTTCCTACGGGGCCGGGGAGCTGTTTTTT. Residues: CASSSYGAGELFF.

The V gene is TRBV5-1, the J gene TRBJ1-4, with unresolved D. CDR1 is SGHRS, CDR2 YFSETQ, per germline. There are 13 residues in the CDR3. Trimming stripped 0 bases from V and 4 bases from J, with 4 bases between. CDR3 coding DNA: TGCGCCAGCAGCTTGGACGGTAATGAAAAACTGTTTTTT. As protein: CASSLDGNEKLFF.

The chain employs TRBV11-2 and TRBJ2-1; 9 bases agree with TRBD2. CDR3 length equals 17 residues. CDR1 is SGHAT and CDR2 is FQNNGV in the germline V gene. V shed 0 bases and J 1 base; nucleotides not matched to a gene: 4. CDR3 DNA: TGTGCCAGCAGCTTAGATAGGGCGGGGGGGTCCTACAATGAGCAGTTCTTC. It yields the protein CASSLDRAGGSYNEQFF.

The chain joins TRBV6-4 to TRBJ2-6; a weak D match, TRBD2 (5 bases). There are 18 residues in the CDR3. Deletions cut 3 bases from V and 2 bases from J, with 17 bases between. Germline values: CDR1 MRHNA, CDR2 SNTAGT. CDR3 in amino acids: CASSERGSDYAGANVLTF. DNA for the CDR3: TGTGCCAGCAGTGAAAGAGGGTCTGATTACGCTGGGGCCAACGTCCTGACTTTC.

This sequence joins TRBV7-9 and TRBJ2-7; 7 nucleotides match TRBD1. Germline trimming cut 2 bases from V and 5 bases from J; bases unmatched to any gene: 0. CDR3 length equals 12 residues. Germline values: CDR1 SEHNR, CDR2 FQNEAQ (reference sequence). The CDR3 region has the DNA TGTGCCAGCAGCTTAACAGGGGACGAGCAGTACGTC. It specifies CASSLTGDEQYV.

This clone occurred a few times. The V gene is TRBV28, the J gene TRBJ2-4; 8 bases agree with TRBD1. The CDR3 is 13 amino acids. Germline loops: CDR1 MDHEN, CDR2 SYDVKM. With V trimmed by 5 bases and J by 7 bases, 4 bases remained unmatched. The CDR3 DNA reads TGTGCCAGCAGTGAAGGACAGGGCAACATTCAGTACTTC. This translates into CASSEGQGNIQYF.

This chain joins TRBV18 and TRBJ1-1; the match to TRBD1 covers 10 bases. Trimming removed 2 bases from V and 6 bases from J; junction bases left unmatched: 15. This CDR3 is built from 18 residues. CDR1 is KGHSH, CDR2 LQKENI, per germline. CDR3 sequence: CASSPNVPGQGSRSEAFF. The CDR3 DNA reads TGTGCCAGCTCACCAAACGTCCCGGGACAGGGGTCCAGGTCTGAAGCTTTCTTT.

The chain joins TRBV28 to TRBJ2-5, with 7 positions matching TRBD1. The germline V gene has CDR1 MDHEN and CDR2 SYDVKM. This CDR3 has 15 amino acids. Trimming at V came to 6 bases and at J to 5 bases, leaving 12 bases not matched to a gene. CDR3 DNA sequence: TGTGCCAGCAGCCAAGACAGGGCAGGGTGGGAGACCCAGTACTTC. Protein sequence: CASSQDRAGWETQYF.

V gene TRBV18 combines with J gene TRBJ2-3; no clear D gene. Germline CDR1 and CDR2: KGHSH and LQKENI. The ends were cut back, 2 bases at V and 4 bases at J, with 16 bases in the middle. This CDR3 has 16 amino acids. The DNA of the CDR3 is TGTGCCAGCTCACCAAATGAGGCCGAGGCGGCAGATACGCAGTATTTT. Encoded protein: CASSPNEAEAADTQYF. The variable domain in full, completed from reference TRBV18 and TRBJ2-3, reads NAGVMQNPRHLVRRRGQEARLRCSPMKGHSHVYWYRQLPEEGLKFMVYLQKENIIDESGMPKERFSAEFPKEGPSILRIQQVVRGDSAAYFCASSPNEAEAADTQYFGPGTRLTVL.

V usage is TRBV27 and J usage is TRBJ1-6, with D perhaps matching TRBD1 (5 bases). The CDR3 has 17 residues. V lost 2 bases to trimming and J lost 8 bases, with 19 bases between them. Germline V gene lookup returns CDR1 MNHEY and CDR2 SMNVEV (reference sequence). The CDR3 DNA reads TGTGCCAGCAGTTTAGGGGGGGGGACGACCTTTGATTCACCCCTCCACTTT. Translating gives CASSLGGGTTFDSPLHF.

J is TRBJ2-4 and V is TRBV28, with D possibly TRBD2 on 6 matching bases. V dropped 6 bases and J dropped 2 bases, with 11 bases sitting between them. CDR1 is MDHEN and CDR2 is SYDVKM in the germline V gene. This CDR3 has 14 residues. CDR3 amino acids: CASSFGGSKNIQYF. The CDR3 DNA is TGTGCCAGCAGCTTTGGGGGGTCCAAAAACATTCAGTACTTC.

This chain links TRBV7-8 with TRBJ2-3, with D maybe TRBD1 (6 bases). Germline loops: CDR1 SGHVS, CDR2 FQNEAQ. Trimming pared 6 bases from V and 4 bases from J, leaving 17 bases between. The CDR3 loop spans 15 amino acids. Written as DNA, the CDR3 is TGTGCCAGCAGGCAGACAGGCGGACGCTCAGATACGCAGTATTTT. As protein: CASRQTGGRSDTQYF.